These 14 T cell receptor beta chains were all obtained from the same sample, sequenced in a study of radiotherapy plus CTLA-4 blockade in lung cancer (dated by TCRdb to about 2018). Libraries were made using the immunoSEQ multiplex PCR assay. TCRdb holds this immuneACCESS table with in-frame rearrangements only. Some clones are missing; in checked studies, unresolved V genes explain under half, and the rest has no known cause. This sample gives about 80,000 clones in total; over 70% of them show up just once. Roughly 20% of the sample rests with the top ten. Here the sequenced sample was peripheral blood, taken from a patient treated with radiotherapy plus ipilimumab. All receptors come from a human donor with non-small cell lung cancer whose response to radiotherapy plus ipilimumab could not be evaluated. Some clones in this sample may be carry-over from other donors' samples.

Comment on this clone: The identical CDR3 is also encoded by other nucleotide sequences in the sample. The chain links TRBV6-6 to TRBJ1-1; D might be TRBD1 (5 bases). This CDR3 spans 14 amino acids. The germline gives CDR1 MNHNY, CDR2 SVGAGI (reference sequence). Between the trimmed V and J ends, which lost 5 bases and 5 bases, there was a span of 15 bases. The CDR3 region has the DNA TGTGCCAGCAGTCACGGGACGGGAGGGACTGAAGCTTTCTTT. Its translation: CASSHGTGGTEAFF.

The chain recombines TRBV27 with TRBJ2-3, with D uncertain. The CDR3 has 13 amino acids. Looked up from germline, CDR1 is MNHEY and CDR2 is SMNVEV (reference sequence). V lost 0 bases and J 2 bases, leaving 3 bases between the germline ends. CDR3 amino acids: CASSLSFTDTQYF. The CDR3 DNA follows: TGTGCCAGCAGTTTATCCTTCACAGATACGCAGTATTTT.

This clone was observed a handful of times. The chain recombines TRBV7-8 with TRBJ1-4; 7 bases are shared with TRBD1. The ends lost 5 bases at V and 4 bases at J; junction bases unmatched: 7. CDR3 size: 15 residues. Germline V gene data show CDR1 as SGHVS and CDR2 as FQNEAQ. In nucleotides, the CDR3 is TGTGCCAGCAGCGACCGGGACAGCCTTAATGAAAAACTGTTTTTT. Its protein is CASSDRDSLNEKLFF.

This chain joins TRBV4-3 and TRBJ1-1; D is uncertain. V was cut by 5 bases and J by 1 base, with 8 bases left in between. CDR3 size: 13 residues. Germline loops: CDR1 LGHNA, CDR2 YSLEER. The CDR3 coding sequence is TGCGCCAGCAGCACGGGAGGGAACACTGAAGCTTTCTTT. It yields the protein CASSTGGNTEAFF.

The CDR3 reads CATSRDIYEQYF. The CDR3 DNA reads as TGTGCCACCAGCAGAGATATATACGAGCAGTACTTC. The V gene is TRBV15, the J gene TRBJ2-7, with D hard to call. V was clipped by 0 bases and J by 4 bases, with 4 bases between them. CDR1 and CDR2 (germline): LNHNV, YYDKDF (reference sequence). The CDR3 consists of 12 residues.

V usage is TRBV18 and J usage is TRBJ2-5; D might be TRBD1 (5 bases). V gave up 3 bases and J gave up 1 base, with 12 bases separating them. CDR1 and CDR2 from the germline V gene are KGHSH and LQKENI. The CDR3 is made up of 15 amino acids. Here the CDR3 reads CASSPPGRAQETQYF. CDR3 nucleotide sequence: TGTGCCAGCTCACCGCCTGGCAGGGCCCAAGAGACCCAGTACTTC.

The chain has TRBV27 and TRBJ1-4, with 7 bases identical to TRBD1. The germline V gene encodes CDR1 MNHEY and CDR2 SMNVEV (reference sequence). V shed 7 bases, J shed 3 bases, and the junction held 2 bases outside the gene matches. The CDR3 is 13 amino acids. In nucleotides, the CDR3 is TGTGCCAGCAAAGGACAGGCTAATGAAAAACTGTTTTTT. Protein sequence: CASKGQANEKLFF.

V gene TRBV28 combines with J gene TRBJ1-2, with D tentatively TRBD1 (5 bases). Germline CDR1 is MDHEN and CDR2 is SYDVKM. The CDR3 consists of 14 residues. V was pared by 6 bases and J by 5 bases, with 16 bases between. The CDR3 reads CASRFLGQGYGYTF. As DNA, the CDR3 is TGTGCCAGCAGATTCTTGGGGCAGGGTTATGGCTACACCTTC.

The gene calls are TRBV5-4 and TRBJ1-1, with 9 positions matching TRBD1. The V and J ends lost 2 bases and 5 bases, in that order; junction bases with no gene match: 4. The CDR3 is 14 residues long. CDR1 is SGHNT and CDR2 is YYREEE in the germline V gene (reference sequence). The CDR3 loop reads CASSLQGAGTEAFF. CDR3 sequence (DNA): TGTGCCAGCAGCTTACAGGGGGCAGGGACTGAAGCTTTCTTT.

This chain links TRBV5-1 with TRBJ1-1, with a possible D match to TRBD1 (6 bases). This CDR3 is built from 14 residues. Germline assignment: CDR1 SGHRS and CDR2 YFSETQ. V lost 2 bases and J lost 4, with 12 bases in between. CDR3 in amino acids: CASSLQGGSTEAFF. CDR3 bases: TGCGCCAGCAGCTTACAGGGCGGAAGCACTGAAGCTTTCTTT. Full variable domain (remainder filled in from reference TRBV5-1 and TRBJ1-1): KAGVTQTPRYLIKTRGQQVTLSCSPISGHRSVSWYQQTPGQGLQFLFEYFSETQRNKGNFPGRFSGRQFSNSRSEMNVSTLELGDSALYLCASSLQGGSTEAFFGQGTRLTVV.

V and J are TRBV6-6 and TRBJ1-1, with TRBD1 as a possible D gene (6 bases). The V and J ends lost 6 bases and 2 bases respectively, with 10 bases between them. Germline values: CDR1 MNHNY, CDR2 SVGAGI (reference sequence). The CDR3 has 13 amino acids. The CDR3 spells CASRGGLNTEAFF. CDR3 in DNA: TGTGCCAGCAGAGGGGGTCTCAACACTGAAGCTTTCTTT.

Concerning this clone itself: Other DNA sequences in the same sample also yield this CDR3. The chain employs TRBV9 and TRBJ1-6, with D possibly matching TRBD1 (6 bases). The germline V gene encodes CDR1 SGDLS and CDR2 YYNGEE. Trimming took 0 bases from V and 5 from J, leaving 24 bases between them. This CDR3 comprises 20 residues. The DNA for the CDR3 is TGTGCCAGCAGCGTAGGAGGGCGGTATGGCAGGGGTGCCAATAATTCACCCCTCCACTTT. It is translated as CASSVGGRYGRGANNSPLHF.

The V and J genes are TRBV5-1 and TRBJ2-2; 10 bases match TRBD1. Germline CDR1 is SGHRS and CDR2 is YFSETQ. The CDR3 length is 18 residues. V gave up 0 bases and J gave up 0 bases; unmatched junction bases: 5. CDR3 in DNA: TGCGCCAGCAGCTTGGACCCGGGACAGGGGACGAACACCGGGGAGCTGTTTTTT. It yields the protein CASSLDPGQGTNTGELFF. The full variable domain, in which reference TRBV5-1 and TRBJ2-2 provide the parts outside the CDR3, is KAGVTQTPRYLIKTRGQQVTLSCSPISGHRSVSWYQQTPGQGLQFLFEYFSETQRNKGNFPGRFSGRQFSNSRSEMNVSTLELGDSALYLCASSLDPGQGTNTGELFFGEGSRLTVL.

The gene calls are TRBV5-1 and TRBJ2-5; 8 nucleotides align to TRBD2. This CDR3 spans 14 amino acids. The V gene's germline CDR1 is SGHRS and CDR2 YFSETQ. V shed 4 bases, J shed 5 bases, and the junction held 7 bases outside the gene matches. DNA for the CDR3: TGCGCCAGCAGCCCCGGGACTAGTGGGGAGACCCAGTACTTC. The encoded protein is CASSPGTSGETQYF.